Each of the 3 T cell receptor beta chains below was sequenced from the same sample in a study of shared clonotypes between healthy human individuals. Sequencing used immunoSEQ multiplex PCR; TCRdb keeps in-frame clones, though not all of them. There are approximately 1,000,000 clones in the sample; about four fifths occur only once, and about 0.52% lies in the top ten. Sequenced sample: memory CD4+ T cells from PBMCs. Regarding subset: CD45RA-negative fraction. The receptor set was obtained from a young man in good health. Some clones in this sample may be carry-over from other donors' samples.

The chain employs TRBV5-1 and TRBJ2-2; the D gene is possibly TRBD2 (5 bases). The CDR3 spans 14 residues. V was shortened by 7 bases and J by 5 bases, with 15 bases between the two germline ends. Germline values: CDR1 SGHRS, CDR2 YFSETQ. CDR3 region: CASLPGMGTGELFF. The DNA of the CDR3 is TGCGCCAGCCTACCGGGGATGGGTACCGGGGAGCTGTTTTTT.

Written as DNA, the CDR3 is TGTGCCAGCAGCCCTTCGGGGGGGCGCAAAGTGGATGAGCAGTTCTTC. Translating gives CASSPSGGRKVDEQFF. V is TRBV28 and J is TRBJ2-1; 8 positions agree with TRBD2. Losses at the gene ends were 6 bases for V and 8 bases for J; bases not matched to a gene: 15. CDR1 and CDR2 (germline): MDHEN, SYDVKM. The CDR3 totals 16 residues.

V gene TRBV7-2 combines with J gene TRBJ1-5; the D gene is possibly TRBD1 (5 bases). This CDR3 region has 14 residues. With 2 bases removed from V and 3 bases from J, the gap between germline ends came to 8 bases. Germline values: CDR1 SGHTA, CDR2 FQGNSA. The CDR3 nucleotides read TGTGCCAGCAGCTTATGGGGGGTCAATCAGCCCCAGCATTTT. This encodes CASSLWGVNQPQHF.